This T cell receptor (beta chain) was recovered during a study of shared clonotypes between healthy human individuals. Overall study findings and caveats: Compared with clonotypes that all four donors shared, non-shared clonotypes had lower generation probabilities.

The healthy adult donors were HIV-negative and reported no recent acute infections or vaccinations. V was clipped by 5 bases and J by 6 bases; unmatched bases: 5. The germline CDR1 and CDR2 sequences are MNHNY and SVGAGI (reference sequence). There are 16 residues in the CDR3. For this clone: The antigen remains unidentified.

It was about 210 ng DNA, some 30,000 T cell genomes, that sorted-subset replicate PCRs used. In the source study's methods: ImmunoSEQ junction-only sequences lacked quality scores, so their filtering differed. Clones were read by immunoSEQ multiplex PCR, and TCRdb kept only the in-frame ones, dropping some. V and J calls and clone size are as listed in that table; D and trimming were resolved from the DNA. The sample shows over 2 million clones, approximately 95% of them seen only once. This clonotype originated in a man younger than 30 in good health. The source material was naive CD4+ T cells sorted from blood. Indicated subset: CD45RA+ positively selected. The V gene is TRBV6-6, the J gene TRBJ2-1, with 15 bases identical to TRBD2. The CDR3, as DNA: TGTGCCAGCAGTGGGACTAGCGGGGGGATTTTCAATGAGCAGTTCTTC. It is translated as CASSGTSGGIFNEQFF.